What follows is one TCR beta chain and its context. This sample is part of a study of blood T cell repertoires in COVID-19. Study-level background: Italy, Spain and the United States were the sources of the convalescent and acute COVID-19 samples. Sources were T cells, B-cell-depleted T cells, or PBMCs; the material itself was cDNA or gDNA.

Sequencing was performed with immunoSEQ multiplex PCR; in TCRdb, only in-frame clones are kept and a portion is missing. The data contain around 340,000 clones, roughly 86% of them seen just once; the ten biggest clones take up around 0.92%. The receptor was derived from a woman in her 30s who had been exposed to COVID-19. The material sequenced was PBMCs or T cells enriched from blood (not recorded which).

In DNA, the CDR3 is TGTGCCATCAGTGACTGGACAGGGGCTGGAAACACCATATATTTT. Translating it yields CAISDWTGAGNTIYF. This chain connects TRBV10-3 to TRBJ1-3; 9 bases agree with TRBD1. The germline V gene encodes CDR1 ENHRY and CDR2 SYGVKD. Unmatched junction bases numbered 2, after V lost 3 bases and J lost 2 bases. This CDR3 is 15 amino acids long.